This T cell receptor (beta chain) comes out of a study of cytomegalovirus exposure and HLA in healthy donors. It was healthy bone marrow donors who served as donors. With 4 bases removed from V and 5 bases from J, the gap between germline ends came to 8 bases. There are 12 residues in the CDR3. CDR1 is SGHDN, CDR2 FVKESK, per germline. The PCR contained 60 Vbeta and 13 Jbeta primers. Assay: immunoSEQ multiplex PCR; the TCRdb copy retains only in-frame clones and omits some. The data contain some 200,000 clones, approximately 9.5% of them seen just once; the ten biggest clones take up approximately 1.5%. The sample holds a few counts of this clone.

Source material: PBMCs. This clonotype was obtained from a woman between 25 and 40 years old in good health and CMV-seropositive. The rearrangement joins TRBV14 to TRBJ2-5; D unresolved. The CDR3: CASSLLRETQYF. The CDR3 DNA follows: TGTGCCAGCAGCCTTCTCAGGGAGACCCAGTACTTC.